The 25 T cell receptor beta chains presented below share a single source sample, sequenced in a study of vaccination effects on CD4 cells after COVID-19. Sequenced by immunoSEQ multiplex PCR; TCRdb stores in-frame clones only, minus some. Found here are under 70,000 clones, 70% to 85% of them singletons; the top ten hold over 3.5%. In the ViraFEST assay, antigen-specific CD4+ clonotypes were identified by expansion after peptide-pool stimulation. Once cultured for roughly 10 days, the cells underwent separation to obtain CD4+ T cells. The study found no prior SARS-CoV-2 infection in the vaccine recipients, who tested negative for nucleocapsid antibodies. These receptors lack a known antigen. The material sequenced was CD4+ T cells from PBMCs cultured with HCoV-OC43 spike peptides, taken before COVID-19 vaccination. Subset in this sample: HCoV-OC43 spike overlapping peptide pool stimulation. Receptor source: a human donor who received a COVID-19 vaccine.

For the CDR3, the DNA is TGTGCCAGCAGCGCCTCGACAGAAGAGAGTGAGCAGTTCTTC. It translates to CASSASTEESEQFF. The genes are TRBV9 and TRBJ2-1, with D perhaps TRBD1 (5 bases). The length of the CDR3 is 14 residues. CDR1 is SGDLS, CDR2 YYNGEE, per germline. Deletions cut 3 bases from V and 9 bases from J, with 16 bases between.

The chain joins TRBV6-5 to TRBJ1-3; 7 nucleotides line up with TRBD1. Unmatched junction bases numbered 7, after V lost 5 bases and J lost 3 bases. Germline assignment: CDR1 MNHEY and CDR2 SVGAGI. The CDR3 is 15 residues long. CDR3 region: CASSPPGGGGNTIYF. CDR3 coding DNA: TGTGCCAGCAGTCCCCCAGGGGGAGGTGGAAACACCATATATTTT.

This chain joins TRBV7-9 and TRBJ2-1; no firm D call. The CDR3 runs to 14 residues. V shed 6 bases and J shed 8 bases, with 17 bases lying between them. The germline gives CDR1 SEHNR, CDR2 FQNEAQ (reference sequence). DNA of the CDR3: TGTGCCAGCAGTTTAAGGTCAAACTGGGATGAGCAGTTCTTC. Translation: CASSLRSNWDEQFF.

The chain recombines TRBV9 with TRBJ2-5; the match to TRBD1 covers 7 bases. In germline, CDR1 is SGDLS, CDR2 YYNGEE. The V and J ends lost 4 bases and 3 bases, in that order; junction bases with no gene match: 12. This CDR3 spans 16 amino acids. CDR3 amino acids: CASSPGTVPIKETQYF. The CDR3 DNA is TGTGCCAGCAGCCCTGGGACAGTCCCCATTAAAGAGACCCAGTACTTC.

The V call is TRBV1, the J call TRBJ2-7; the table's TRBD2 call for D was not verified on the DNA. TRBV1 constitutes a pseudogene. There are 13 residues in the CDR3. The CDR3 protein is CTARTSGSYEQYV. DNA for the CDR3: TGCACGGCCCGGACTAGCGGGTCTTACGAGCAGTACGTC.

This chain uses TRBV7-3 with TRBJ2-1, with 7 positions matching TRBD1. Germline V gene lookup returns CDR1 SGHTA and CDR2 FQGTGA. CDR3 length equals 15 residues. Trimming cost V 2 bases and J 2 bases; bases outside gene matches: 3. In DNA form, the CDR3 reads TGTGCCAGCAGCTTACAGCAGGGGGCCTACAATGAGCAGTTCTTC. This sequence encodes CASSLQQGAYNEQFF.

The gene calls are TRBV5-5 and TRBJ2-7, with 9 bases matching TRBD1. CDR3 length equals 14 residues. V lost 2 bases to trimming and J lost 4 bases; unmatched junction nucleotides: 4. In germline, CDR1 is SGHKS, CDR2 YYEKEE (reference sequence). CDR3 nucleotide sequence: TGTGCCAGCAGCTTTCTGGACAGGGGTTACGAGCAGTACGTC. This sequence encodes CASSFLDRGYEQYV.

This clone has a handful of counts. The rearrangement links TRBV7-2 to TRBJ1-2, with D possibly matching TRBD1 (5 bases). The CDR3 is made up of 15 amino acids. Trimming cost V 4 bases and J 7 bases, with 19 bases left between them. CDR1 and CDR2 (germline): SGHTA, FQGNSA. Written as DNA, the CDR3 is TGTGCCAGCAGCTCCACGCGTGGGGGGGAGTTTGGCTACACCTTC. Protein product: CASSSTRGGEFGYTF.

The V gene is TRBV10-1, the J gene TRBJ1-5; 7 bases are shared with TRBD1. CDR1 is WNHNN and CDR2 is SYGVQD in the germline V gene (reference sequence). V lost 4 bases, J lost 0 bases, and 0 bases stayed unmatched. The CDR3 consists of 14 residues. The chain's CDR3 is CASSAGGSNQPQHF. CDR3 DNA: TGCGCCAGCAGTGCAGGGGGTAGCAATCAGCCCCAGCATTTT.

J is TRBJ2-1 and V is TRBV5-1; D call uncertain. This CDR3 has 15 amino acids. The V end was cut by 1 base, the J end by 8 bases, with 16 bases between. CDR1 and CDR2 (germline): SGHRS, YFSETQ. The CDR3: CASSLSSRPGDEQFF. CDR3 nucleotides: TGCGCCAGCAGCTTGTCGAGCCGCCCGGGCGATGAGCAGTTCTTC.

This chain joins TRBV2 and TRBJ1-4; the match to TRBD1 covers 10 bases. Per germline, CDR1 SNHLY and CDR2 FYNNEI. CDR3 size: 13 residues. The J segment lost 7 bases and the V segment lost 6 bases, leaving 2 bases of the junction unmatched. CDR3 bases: TGTGCCAGCAGGGGACAGGGGAGTGAAAAACTGTTTTTT. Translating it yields CASRGQGSEKLFF.

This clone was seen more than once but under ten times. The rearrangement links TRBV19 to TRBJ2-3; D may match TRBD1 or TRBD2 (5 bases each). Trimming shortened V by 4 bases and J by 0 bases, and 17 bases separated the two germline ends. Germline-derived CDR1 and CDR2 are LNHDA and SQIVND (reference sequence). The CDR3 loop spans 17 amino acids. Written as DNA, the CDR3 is TGTGCCAGTAGTACCAACACCTGGGACCGTAGCACAGATACGCAGTATTTT. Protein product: CASSTNTWDRSTDTQYF.

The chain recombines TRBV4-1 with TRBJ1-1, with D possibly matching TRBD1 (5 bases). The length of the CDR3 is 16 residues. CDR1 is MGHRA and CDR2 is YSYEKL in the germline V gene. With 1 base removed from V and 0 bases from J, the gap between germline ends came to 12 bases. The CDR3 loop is CASSQGGGRLNTEAFF. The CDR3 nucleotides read TGCGCCAGCAGCCAAGGGGGGGGGAGGCTGAACACTGAAGCTTTCTTT.

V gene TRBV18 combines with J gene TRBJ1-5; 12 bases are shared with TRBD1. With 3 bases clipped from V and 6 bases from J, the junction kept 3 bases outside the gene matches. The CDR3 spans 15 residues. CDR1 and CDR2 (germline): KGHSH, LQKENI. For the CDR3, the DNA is TGTGCCAGCTCACCCGGGACAGGGGGCACTCAGCCCCAGCATTTT. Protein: CASSPGTGGTQPQHF.

CDR3 nucleotide sequence: TGTGCTAGTGGTTTGAGGGAAAACATTCAGTACTTC. Translation gives CASGLRENIQYF. The chain employs TRBV12-5 and TRBJ2-4, with D unclear. Germline V gene sequence: CDR1 LGHNT, CDR2 FRNRAP. The V end lost 2 bases, the J end lost 5 bases, and 4 bases lay between the germline ends. There are 12 residues in the CDR3.

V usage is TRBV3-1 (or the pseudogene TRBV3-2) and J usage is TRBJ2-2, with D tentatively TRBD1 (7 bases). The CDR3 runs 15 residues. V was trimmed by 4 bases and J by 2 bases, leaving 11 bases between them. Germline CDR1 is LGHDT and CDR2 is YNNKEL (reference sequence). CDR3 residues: CASSLQGGNTGELFF. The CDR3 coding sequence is TGTGCCAGCAGCCTCCAGGGGGGCAACACCGGGGAGCTGTTTTTT.

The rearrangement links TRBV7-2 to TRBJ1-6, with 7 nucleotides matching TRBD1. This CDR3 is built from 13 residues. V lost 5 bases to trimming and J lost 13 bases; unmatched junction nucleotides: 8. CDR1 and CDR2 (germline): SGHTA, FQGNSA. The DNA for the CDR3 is TGTGCCAGCAGCCCCGGACAGGCCGGCCCCCTCCACTTT. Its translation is CASSPGQAGPLHF.

The CDR3 region has the DNA TGTGCCAGCAGCTGGGACAGGGGGCTAGATACGCAGTATTTT. Residues: CASSWDRGLDTQYF. The chain has TRBV5-6 and TRBJ2-3; 12 bases align to TRBD1. Germline-derived CDR1 and CDR2 are SGHDT and YYEEEE. The CDR3 loop spans 14 amino acids. Losses at the gene ends were 3 bases for V and 5 bases for J; bases not matched to a gene: 1.

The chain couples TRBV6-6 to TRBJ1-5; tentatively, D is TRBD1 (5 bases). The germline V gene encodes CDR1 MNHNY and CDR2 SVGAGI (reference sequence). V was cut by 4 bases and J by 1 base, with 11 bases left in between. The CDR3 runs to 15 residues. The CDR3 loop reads CASSSQGWSNQPQHF. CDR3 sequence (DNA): TGTGCCAGCAGTTCGCAGGGATGGAGCAATCAGCCCCAGCATTTT.

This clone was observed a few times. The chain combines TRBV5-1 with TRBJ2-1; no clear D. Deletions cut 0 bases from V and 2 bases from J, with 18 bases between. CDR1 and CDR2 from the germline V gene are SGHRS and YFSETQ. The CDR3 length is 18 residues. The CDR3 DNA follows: TGCGCCAGCAGCTTGGGCCCCCTCCGCCAGGCTCCCTACAATGAGCAGTTCTTC. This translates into CASSLGPLRQAPYNEQFF.

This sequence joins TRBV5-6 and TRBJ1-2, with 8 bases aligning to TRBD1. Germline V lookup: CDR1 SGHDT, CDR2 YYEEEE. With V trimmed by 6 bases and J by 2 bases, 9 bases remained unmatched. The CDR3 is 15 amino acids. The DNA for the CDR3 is TGTGCCAGCACCCTGTGGACAGGGCAGAACTATGGCTACACCTTC. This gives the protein CASTLWTGQNYGYTF.

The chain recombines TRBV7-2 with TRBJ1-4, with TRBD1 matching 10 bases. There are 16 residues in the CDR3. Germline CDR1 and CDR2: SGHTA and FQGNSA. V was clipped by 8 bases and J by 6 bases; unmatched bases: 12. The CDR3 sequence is CASSYKGGTGDEKLFF. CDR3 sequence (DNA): TGTGCCAGCTCATATAAGGGGGGGACAGGGGATGAAAAACTGTTTTTT.

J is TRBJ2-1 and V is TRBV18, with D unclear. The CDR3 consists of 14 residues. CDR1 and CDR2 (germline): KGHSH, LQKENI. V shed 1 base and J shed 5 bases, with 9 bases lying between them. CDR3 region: CASSPLARDNEQFF. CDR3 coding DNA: TGTGCCAGCTCACCACTCGCAAGGGACAATGAGCAGTTCTTC.

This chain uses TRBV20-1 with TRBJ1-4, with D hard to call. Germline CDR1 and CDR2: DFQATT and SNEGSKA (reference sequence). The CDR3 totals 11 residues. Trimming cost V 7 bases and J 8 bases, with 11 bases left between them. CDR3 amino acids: CSVRGSEKLFF. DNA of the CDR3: TGCAGTGTCCGGGGTTCGGAAAAACTGTTTTTT.

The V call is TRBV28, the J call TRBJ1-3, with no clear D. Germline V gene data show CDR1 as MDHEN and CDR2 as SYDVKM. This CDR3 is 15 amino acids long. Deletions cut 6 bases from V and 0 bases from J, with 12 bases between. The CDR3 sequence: CASSLTTSSGNTIYF. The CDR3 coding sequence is TGTGCCAGCAGCCTTACTACTTCCTCTGGAAACACCATATATTTT.